Listed below are T cell receptor beta chains from one sample, sequenced in a study of resident and recirculating memory T cells in vitiligo. The protocol was immunoSEQ multiplex PCR, while the TCRdb copy is restricted to in-frame clones and leaves out a portion. The data show about 76,000 clones, 92% seen once. The sequenced material came from blood. The receptors were gathered from a male donor with vitiligo. Both conserved end residues are part of each CDR3. The order of the fields is D gene, J gene, V gene, clone size, CDR3 protein, CDR3 DNA. A D gene is named only where the DNA matches it firmly. Some rows have no size entry. The others give once, few or many, or a class for an expanded clone.

-,TRBJ1-1,TRBV18,few,CASSPPGFFTEAFF,TGTGCCAGCTCACCACCGGGCTTTTTCACTGAAGCTTTCTTT
TRBD2,TRBJ2-1,TRBV27,-,CASRFTFRTSGSYNEQFF,TGTGCCAGCAGATTTACCTTCAGGACTAGCGGTTCCTACAATGAGCAGTTCTTC
-,TRBJ2-5,TRBV15,-,CATRGGVQETQYF,TGTGCCACCAGAGGGGGGGTGCAAGAGACCCAGTACTTC
-,TRBJ2-7,TRBV11-2,-,CASSLDSHEQYF,TGTGCCAGCAGCTTAGATAGCCACGAGCAGTACTTC
-,TRBJ1-1,TRBV7-9,-,CASSLGHLNTEAFF,TGTGCCAGCAGCTTGGGACACCTGAACACTGAAGCTTTCTTT
TRBD1,TRBJ2-1,TRBV9,-,CASSDRDREYNEQFF,TGTGCCAGCAGCGACCGGGACAGGGAGTACAATGAGCAGTTCTTC
-,TRBJ2-5,TRBV27,-,CASSLLRYQETQYF,TGTGCCAGCAGTTTGCTGAGGTACCAAGAGACCCAGTACTTC
TRBD1,TRBJ1-2,TRBV29-1,-,CSVLIGGGNGYTF,TGCAGCGTTCTGATCGGAGGGGGCAATGGCTACACCTTC
-,TRBJ2-3,TRBV6-1,once,CASSEVFRFTDTQYF,TGTGCCAGCAGTGAGGTTTTCCGGTTCACAGATACGCAGTATTTT
TRBD1,TRBJ2-5,TRBV18,-,CASSTTGAQTQYF,TGTGCCAGCTCAACGACAGGGGCTCAGACCCAGTACTTC
-,TRBJ2-5,TRBV6-5,-,CASSYSTIAPETQYF,TGTGCCAGCAGTTACTCGACGATAGCCCCAGAGACCCAGTACTTC
TRBD2,TRBJ2-1,TRBV27,-,CASSIAGVSNEQFF,TGTGCCAGCAGTATAGCGGGAGTTAGTAATGAGCAGTTCTTC
-,TRBJ1-5,TRBV27,once,CASSLLGAQPQHF,TGTGCCAGCAGTTTGTTGGGGGCTCAGCCCCAGCATTTT
TRBD1,TRBJ2-7,TRBV9,-,CASSEGAGAYYEQYF,TGTGCCAGCAGCGAGGGGGCCGGGGCTTACTACGAGCAGTACTTC
TRBD2,TRBJ2-5,TRBV5-1,once,CASSLLAGGPETQYF,TGCGCCAGCAGCTTGTTAGCGGGAGGGCCAGAGACCCAGTACTTC
-,TRBJ2-7,TRBV5-6,-,CASSLGAEQYF,TGTGCCAGCAGCTTGGGGGCCGAGCAGTACTTC
TRBD2,TRBJ2-7,TRBV4-3,-,CASSQDGTSETYEQYF,TGCGCCAGCAGCCAAGATGGGACTAGCGAGACCTACGAGCAGTACTTC
TRBD2,TRBJ2-1,TRBV10-3,-,CAINSGVGGGLAGVHEQFF,TGTGCCATCAATTCAGGTGTCGGTGGGGGACTAGCGGGAGTTCATGAGCAGTTCTTC
-,TRBJ2-1,TRBV6-6,-,CATRPRGTVYNEQFF,TGTGCCACGCGCCCTCGGGGGACAGTTTACAATGAGCAGTTCTTC
TRBD1,TRBJ2-7,TRBV30,once,CAWSAGTYRGTDEQYF,TGTGCCTGGAGTGCCGGGACGTACAGGGGCACGGACGAGCAGTACTTC
TRBD1,TRBJ2-5,TRBV18,-,CASSPGQGGETQYF,TGTGCCAGCTCACCCGGACAGGGTGGGGAGACCCAGTACTTC
-,TRBJ1-2,TRBV11-3,-,CASSLGGEGYTF,TGTGCCAGCAGCTTAGGGGGGGAAGGCTACACCTTC
-,TRBJ1-1,TRBV5-1,once,CASSSPQGSTEAFF,TGCGCCAGCAGCTCGCCTCAGGGGAGCACTGAAGCTTTCTTT
-,TRBJ1-1,TRBV27,-,CASRISRGPEAFF,TGTGCCAGCAGGATATCCCGAGGCCCTGAAGCTTTCTTT
TRBD1,TRBJ1-2,TRBV4-3,-,CASSQGTGGNYGYTF,TGCGCCAGCAGCCAAGGGACAGGGGGTAACTATGGCTACACCTTC
-,TRBJ2-7,TRBV21-1,-,CASSKEGADYEQYF,TGTGCCAGCAGCAAAGAAGGGGCAGACTACGAGCAGTACTTC
TRBD2,TRBJ2-7,TRBV6-5,-,CASSPPGGEAVEQYF,TGTGCCAGCAGCCCCCCGGGGGGGGAAGCGGTGGAGCAGTACTTC
TRBD2,TRBJ2-1,TRBV4-2,-,CASSQDHLAGEGNEQFF,TGTGCCAGCAGCCAAGATCATCTAGCGGGAGAAGGAAATGAGCAGTTCTTC
-,TRBJ1-1,TRBV7-8,few,CASSLAEGTPTEAFF,TGTGCCAGCAGCTTAGCCGAGGGGACACCTACTGAAGCTTTCTTT
-,TRBJ1-1,TRBV28,-,CASSLSPGEAFF,TGTGCCAGCAGTTTATCACCAGGGGAAGCTTTCTTT
-,TRBJ2-2,TRBV7-3,-,CASSEREAGELFF,TGTGCCAGCAGCGAGCGAGAGGCCGGGGAGCTGTTTTTT
TRBD1,TRBJ2-5,TRBV7-2,-,CASSYQGTGGAETQYF,TGTGCCAGCAGCTATCAGGGGACAGGGGGCGCAGAGACCCAGTACTTC
-,TRBJ2-2,TRBV27,once,CASSPLQGVWTGELFF,TGTGCCAGCAGCCCACTACAGGGAGTATGGACCGGGGAGCTGTTTTTT
-,TRBJ2-3,TRBV27,-,CASSFRGTDTQYF,TGTGCCAGCAGTTTTCGGGGCACAGATACGCAGTATTTT
-,TRBJ1-4,TRBV7-9,many,CASSARGELVEKLFF,TGTGCCAGCAGCGCCCGGGGGGAGTTGGTTGAAAAACTGTTTTTT
TRBD1,TRBJ1-1,TRBV7-8,-,CASSFETGGNTEAFF,TGTGCCAGCAGCTTTGAGACAGGGGGGAACACTGAAGCTTTCTTT
TRBD2,TRBJ2-7,TRBV27,-,CASSLWTGGGDEQYF,TGTGCCAGCAGTTTATGGACGGGAGGAGGTGACGAGCAGTACTTC
-,TRBJ2-7,TRBV19,-,CASSSRRVATHEQYF,TGTGCCAGTAGTTCAAGGCGGGTAGCGACCCACGAGCAGTACTTC
-,TRBJ2-1,TRBV5-1,-,CASSLEQEQFF,TGCGCCAGCAGCTTGGAACAGGAGCAGTTCTTC
-,TRBJ1-4,TRBV28,once,CASSTETGSSEKLFF,TGTGCCAGCAGTACCGAGACAGGCTCGAGTGAAAAACTGTTTTTT
TRBD1,TRBJ2-2,TRBV6-5,-,CASTRTGGATGELFF,TGTGCCAGCACCCGGACAGGGGGCGCGACCGGGGAGCTGTTTTTT
-,TRBJ2-1,TRBV19,-,CASSIVFRSDEQFF,TGTGCCAGTAGTATCGTTTTTCGCAGCGATGAGCAGTTCTTC
-,TRBJ2-5,TRBV7-6,-,CASSPTRGEETQYF,TGTGCCAGCAGCCCCACGCGGGGAGAGGAGACCCAGTACTTC
TRBD1,TRBJ1-2,TRBV19,once,CASSRDRGPYGYTF,TGTGCCAGTAGTAGGGACAGGGGCCCCTATGGCTACACCTTC
TRBD2,TRBJ2-1,TRBV9,-,CASSPFGLAGVRSYNEQFF,TGTGCCAGCAGCCCTTTTGGACTAGCGGGAGTAAGGTCGTACAATGAGCAGTTCTTC
-,TRBJ1-2,TRBV4-3,-,CASSQERGKGGYTF,TGCGCCAGCAGCCAAGAGAGGGGGAAGGGTGGCTACACCTTC
-,TRBJ1-3,TRBV2,-,CASSLEGGDTIYF,TGTGCCAGCAGCCTCGAAGGAGGGGACACCATATATTTT